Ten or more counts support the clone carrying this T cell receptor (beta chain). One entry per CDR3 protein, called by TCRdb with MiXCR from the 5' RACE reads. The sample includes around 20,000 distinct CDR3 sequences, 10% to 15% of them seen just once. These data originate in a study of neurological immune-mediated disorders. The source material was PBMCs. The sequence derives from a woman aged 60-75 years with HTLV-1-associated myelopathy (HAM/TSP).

The CDR3 here is CASSRGTTNTNTGELFF. The CDR3 nucleotides read TGCGCCAGCAGCCGCGGGACTACAAATACGAACACCGGGGAGCTGTTTTTT. The gene calls are TRBV5-1 and TRBJ2-2; TRBD2 matches at 7 bases. The CDR3 covers 17 residues. Germline V CDR1 and CDR2: SGHRS, YFSETQ. J was trimmed by 0 bases and V by 4 bases; bases with no gene match: 9. Using reference TRBV5-1 and TRBJ2-2 for the parts outside the CDR3, the full variable domain is KAGVTQTPRYLIKTRGQQVTLSCSPISGHRSVSWYQQTPGQGLQFLFEYFSETQRNKGNFPGRFSGRQFSNSRSEMNVSTLELGDSALYLCASSRGTTNTNTGELFFGEGSRLTVL.